A selection of T cell receptor beta chains follows, all from one sample in a study of Ad26.COV2.S vaccination and SARS-CoV-2 variants. Libraries were prepared by immunoSEQ multiplex PCR; TCRdb keeps only in-frame clonotypes and omits some of them. The data hold roughly 700,000 clones, with roughly 90% observed a single time. Sample: peripheral blood, taken in a trial of Ad26.COV2.S vaccine versus placebo. Every receptor here comes from a person aged 18-65 years who received the Ad26.COV2.S COVID-19 vaccine or a placebo. CDR3s include the opening cysteine and the closing phenylalanine or tryptophan. D genes are given only for firm matches. Expanded clones are given a class, and other clones once, few, many or no size at all.

j_call clone_size d_call v_call cdr3_aa cdr3_nt
TRBJ2-1 NA TRBD1 TRBV23-1 CASSQPGDRDNEQFF TGCGCCAGCAGTCAGCCAGGGGACAGAGACAATGAGCAGTTCTTC
TRBJ1-5 NA NA TRBV14 CASSQDDNSNQPQHF TGTGCCAGCAGCCAAGATGACAACAGCAATCAGCCCCAGCATTTT
TRBJ1-4 NA NA TRBV4-3 CASSPNGRSDEKLFF TGCGCCAGCAGCCCTAACGGGAGGTCCGATGAAAAACTGTTTTTT
TRBJ1-5 NA NA TRBV30 CAWSKSGPQHF TGTGCCTGGAGTAAGAGTGGGCCCCAGCATTTT
TRBJ2-7 NA TRBD2 TRBV19 CASSKASGIYEQYF TGTGCCAGTAGTAAGGCTAGCGGGATTTACGAGCAGTACTTC
TRBJ2-6 NA NA TRBV15 CATSREGNSGANVLTF TGTGCCACCAGCAGAGAGGGTAACTCTGGGGCCAACGTCCTGACTTTC
TRBJ1-1 few NA TRBV6-5 CASSYRNTFQNTEAFF TGTGCCAGCAGTTATCGAAATACCTTCCAGAACACTGAAGCTTTCTTT
TRBJ2-1 NA TRBD2 TRBV30 CAWSVGTRQANEQFF TGTGCCTGGAGTGTAGGGACTAGGCAAGCGAATGAGCAGTTCTTC
TRBJ2-2 NA TRBD2 TRBV6-5 CAGRAVANTGELFF TGTGCCGGGAGGGCAGTCGCGAACACCGGGGAGCTGTTTTTT
TRBJ2-2 few NA TRBV19 CASRWGAGELFF TGTGCCAGCAGGTGGGGGGCCGGGGAGCTGTTTTTT
TRBJ2-7 NA NA TRBV6-5 CASKKYSRGYEQYF TGTGCCAGCAAGAAGTATAGTAGGGGCTACGAGCAGTACTTC
TRBJ1-1 NA NA TRBV19 CASSNRVNTEAFF TGTGCCAGTAGTAACAGGGTGAACACTGAAGCTTTCTTT
TRBJ2-5 NA NA TRBV20-1 CSASQRRQETQYF TGCAGTGCTAGTCAGAGACGACAAGAGACCCAGTACTTC
TRBJ2-7 NA NA TRBV7-2 CASSLAGGHYEQYF TGTGCCAGCAGCTTAGCCGGGGGGCACTACGAGCAGTACTTC
TRBJ2-2 NA TRBD2 TRBV4-2 CASSQNLAGVLGELFF TGTGCCAGCAGCCAAAACCTAGCGGGAGTGCTCGGGGAGCTGTTTTTT
TRBJ2-3 NA NA TRBV7-7 CASSSGANREADTQYF TGTGCTAGCAGCTCCGGGGCGAACAGGGAAGCAGATACGCAGTATTTT
TRBJ2-6 NA NA TRBV6-6 CASSYMGGYGANVLTF TGTGCCAGCAGTTACATGGGGGGTTATGGGGCCAACGTCCTGACTTTC
TRBJ2-1 NA TRBD1 TRBV5-4 CASSFAYLSTGGLYNEQFF TGTGCCAGCAGCTTCGCCTACCTTTCAACAGGGGGTCTCTACAATGAGCAGTTCTTC
TRBJ1-4 NA NA TRBV10-3 CAISGSDEKLFF TGTGCCATCAGTGGGTCAGACGAAAAACTGTTTTTT
TRBJ2-5 NA NA TRBV5-1 CASSLADSKGETQYF TGCGCCAGCAGCTTGGCCGACAGTAAGGGGGAGACCCAGTACTTC
TRBJ1-4 NA NA TRBV24-1 CATSDGPTGPGEKLFF TGTGCCACCAGTGATGGGCCGACGGGGCCCGGTGAAAAACTGTTTTTT
TRBJ2-1 NA TRBD2 TRBV9 CASSTSGGYNEQFF TGTGCCAGCAGCACTAGCGGGGGCTACAATGAGCAGTTCTTC
TRBJ2-3 NA NA TRBV7-5 CARSCLWASGHIPWSTDTQYF TGTGCCAGAAGTTGTCTATGGGCTAGCGGGCATATTCCCTGGAGCACAGATACGCAGTATTTT
TRBJ2-6 NA NA TRBV7-9 CASSQYASGANVLTF TGTGCCAGCAGCCAATACGCCTCTGGGGCCAACGTCCTGACTTTC
TRBJ2-5 NA NA TRBV5-4 CASSLVGGPEETQYF TGTGCCAGCAGCTTGGTCGGGGGGCCGGAGGAGACCCAGTACTTC
TRBJ2-1 NA NA TRBV27 CASSQRSGGYNEQFF TGTGCCAGCAGCCAGCGCTCCGGAGGGTACAATGAGCAGTTCTTC
TRBJ2-7 NA NA TRBV12-3/TRBV12-4 CASSLRASYEQYF TGTGCCAGCAGCCTACGGGCCTCCTACGAGCAGTACTTC
TRBJ2-2 NA TRBD1 TRBV7-9 CASSPGGSATGELFF TGTGCCAGCAGTCCAGGGGGCTCTGCGACCGGGGAGCTGTTTTTT